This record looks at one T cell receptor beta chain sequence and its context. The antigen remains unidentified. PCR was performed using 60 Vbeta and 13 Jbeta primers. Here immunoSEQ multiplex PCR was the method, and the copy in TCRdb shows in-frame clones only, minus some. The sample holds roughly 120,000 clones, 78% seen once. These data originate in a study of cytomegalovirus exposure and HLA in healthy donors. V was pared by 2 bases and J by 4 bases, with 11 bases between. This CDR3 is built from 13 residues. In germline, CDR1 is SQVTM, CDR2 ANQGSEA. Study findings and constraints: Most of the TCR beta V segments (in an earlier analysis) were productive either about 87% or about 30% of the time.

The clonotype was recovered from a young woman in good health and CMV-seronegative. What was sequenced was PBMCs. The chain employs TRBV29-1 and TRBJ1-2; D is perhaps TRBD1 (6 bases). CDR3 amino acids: CSVEWDMAYGYTF. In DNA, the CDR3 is TGCAGCGTTGAATGGGACATGGCCTATGGCTACACCTTC.